This T cell receptor beta chain was recovered during a study of early T cells in non-severe SARS-CoV-2 infection. Study information: From unsorted whole blood, bulk RNA was sequenced, and the chains remained unpaired.

Trimming removed 4 bases from V and 8 bases from J, with 13 bases in between. CDR3 length: 13 residues. Germline-derived CDR1 and CDR2 are SGHRS and YFSETQ. TCRdb independently ran MiXCR on the 5' RACE reads; one entry per CDR3 protein. Here the sample spans 30,000 to 40,000 distinct CDR3 sequences, 5% to 7% being singletons. For this clonotype: Being one base from a much bigger clone, this may be a read error.

The sequenced sample consisted of whole blood. The clonotype comes from an adult who was a healthcare worker with PCR-confirmed SARS-CoV-2 infection or an uninfected control (not recorded which). This chain links TRBV5-1 with TRBJ2-1; D gene uncertain. CDR3 in amino acids: CASSTPSLDEQFF. The CDR3, as DNA: TGCGCCAGCAGCACGCCTAGTCTCGATGAGCAGTTCTTC. Full variable domain (remainder filled in from reference TRBV5-1 and TRBJ2-1): KAGVTQTPRYLIKTRGQQVTLSCSPISGHRSVSWYQQTPGQGLQFLFEYFSETQRNKGNFPGRFSGRQFSNSRSEMNVSTLELGDSALYLCASSTPSLDEQFFGPGTRLTVL.